This T cell receptor beta chain stems from a study of T cells in Graves' hyperthyroidism and ophthalmopathy. Regarding the study as a whole: Ophthalmopathy got predicted by the model a median approximately 6.4 months before its onset. Within blood appeared most thyroid clonotypes that had expanded above 0.001.

There were TCR beta CDR3 regions amplified from RNA transcripts. The TCR CDR3 was amplified in a first-round RT-PCR using the HTBI primer set. TCRdb reanalysed the multiplex PCR reads using MiXCR and keeps one entry per CDR3 protein. The data show about 400,000 distinct CDR3 sequences, 14% to 15% seen once. Turning to this clonotype: The antigen is undetermined.

Trimming took off 1 base at V and 1 base at J, with 14 bases between the two ends. The length of the CDR3 is 16 residues. Germline CDR1 and CDR2: SGHRS and YFSETQ. This chain uses TRBV5-1 with TRBJ2-5; TRBD1 or TRBD2 may be the D gene (5 bases each). The specimen sequenced was blood. This sequence originates from a woman in her twenties or thirties with Graves' hyperthyroidism. This CDR3 is CASSLSAFGGQETQYF. The CDR3 DNA is TGCGCCAGCAGCTTGTCAGCGTTTGGGGGCCAAGAGACCCAGTACTTC.